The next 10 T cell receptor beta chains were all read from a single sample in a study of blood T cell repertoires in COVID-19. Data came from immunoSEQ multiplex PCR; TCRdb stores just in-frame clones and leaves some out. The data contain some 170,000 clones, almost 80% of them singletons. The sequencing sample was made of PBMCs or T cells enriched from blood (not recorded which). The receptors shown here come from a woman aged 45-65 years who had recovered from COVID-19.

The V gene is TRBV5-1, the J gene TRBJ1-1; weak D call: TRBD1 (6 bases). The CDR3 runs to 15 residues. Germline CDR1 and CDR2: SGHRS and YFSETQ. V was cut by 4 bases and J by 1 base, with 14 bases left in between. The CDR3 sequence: CASSPRQDGNTEAFF. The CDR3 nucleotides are TGCGCCAGCAGCCCCCGACAGGATGGGAACACTGAAGCTTTCTTT.

This CDR3 reads CASSRLDRGVGGVLTF. The CDR3 DNA follows: TGTGCCAGCAGCCGTCTCGACAGGGGAGTTGGGGGCGTCCTGACTTTC. The chain combines TRBV7-3 with TRBJ2-6, with 8 bases aligning to TRBD1. CDR3 length: 16 residues. In germline, CDR1 is SGHTA, CDR2 FQGTGA. The trim removed 5 bases at V and 12 bases at J, leaving 15 bases unmatched.

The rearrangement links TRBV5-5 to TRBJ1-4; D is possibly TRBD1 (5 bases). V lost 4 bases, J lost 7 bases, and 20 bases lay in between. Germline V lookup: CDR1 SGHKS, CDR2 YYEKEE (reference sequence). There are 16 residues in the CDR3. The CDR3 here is CASSLVRVRVSEKLFF. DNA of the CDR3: TGTGCCAGCAGCCTCGTCAGGGTTCGGGTCAGTGAAAAACTGTTTTTT.

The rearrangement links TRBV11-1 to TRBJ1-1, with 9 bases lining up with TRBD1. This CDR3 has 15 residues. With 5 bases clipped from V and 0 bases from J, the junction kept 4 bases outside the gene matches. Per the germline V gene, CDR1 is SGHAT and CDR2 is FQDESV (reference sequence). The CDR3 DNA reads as TGTGCCAGCAGCACCCGGGACAGGGTGAACACTGAAGCTTTCTTT. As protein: CASSTRDRVNTEAFF.

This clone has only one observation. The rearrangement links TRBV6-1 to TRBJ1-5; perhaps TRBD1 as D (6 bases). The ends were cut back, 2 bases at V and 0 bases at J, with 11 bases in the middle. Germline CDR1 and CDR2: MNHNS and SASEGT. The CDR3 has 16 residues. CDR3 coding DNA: TGTGCCAGCAGTGAATGGGGGACACGTAGCAATCAGCCCCAGCATTTT. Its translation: CASSEWGTRSNQPQHF.

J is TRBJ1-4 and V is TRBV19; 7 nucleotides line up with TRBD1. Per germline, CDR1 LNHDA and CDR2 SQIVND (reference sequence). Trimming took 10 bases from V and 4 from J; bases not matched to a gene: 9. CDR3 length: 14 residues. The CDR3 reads CATQGDRVNEKLFF. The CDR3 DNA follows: TGTGCCACCCAAGGCGACAGGGTTAATGAAAAACTGTTTTTT.

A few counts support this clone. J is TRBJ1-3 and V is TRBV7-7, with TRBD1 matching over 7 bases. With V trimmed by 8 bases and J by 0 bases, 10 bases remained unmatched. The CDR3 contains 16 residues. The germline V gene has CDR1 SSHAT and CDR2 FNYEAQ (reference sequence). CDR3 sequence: CASVMGQTFSGNTIYF. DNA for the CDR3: TGTGCCAGCGTGATGGGACAGACCTTCTCTGGAAACACCATATATTTT.

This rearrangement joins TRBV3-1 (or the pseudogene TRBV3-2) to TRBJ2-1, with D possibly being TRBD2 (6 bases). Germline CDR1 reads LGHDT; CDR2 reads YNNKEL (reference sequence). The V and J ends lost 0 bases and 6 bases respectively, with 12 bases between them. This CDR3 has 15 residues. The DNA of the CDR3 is TGTGCCAGCAGCCAAGATCCCTCGGGAGTCAATGAGCAGTTCTTC. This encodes CASSQDPSGVNEQFF.

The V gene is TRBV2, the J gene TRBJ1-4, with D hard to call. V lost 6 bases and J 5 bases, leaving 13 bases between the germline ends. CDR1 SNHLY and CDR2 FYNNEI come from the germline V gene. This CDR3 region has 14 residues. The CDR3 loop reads CASRKPTMNEKLFF. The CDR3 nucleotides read TGTGCCAGCAGGAAACCTACCATGAATGAAAAACTGTTTTTT.

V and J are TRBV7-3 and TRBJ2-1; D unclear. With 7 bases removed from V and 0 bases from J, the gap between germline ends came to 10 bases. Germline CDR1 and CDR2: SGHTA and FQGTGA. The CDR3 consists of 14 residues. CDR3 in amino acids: CASKPGSSYNEQFF. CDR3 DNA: TGTGCCAGCAAACCAGGTAGCTCCTACAATGAGCAGTTCTTC.